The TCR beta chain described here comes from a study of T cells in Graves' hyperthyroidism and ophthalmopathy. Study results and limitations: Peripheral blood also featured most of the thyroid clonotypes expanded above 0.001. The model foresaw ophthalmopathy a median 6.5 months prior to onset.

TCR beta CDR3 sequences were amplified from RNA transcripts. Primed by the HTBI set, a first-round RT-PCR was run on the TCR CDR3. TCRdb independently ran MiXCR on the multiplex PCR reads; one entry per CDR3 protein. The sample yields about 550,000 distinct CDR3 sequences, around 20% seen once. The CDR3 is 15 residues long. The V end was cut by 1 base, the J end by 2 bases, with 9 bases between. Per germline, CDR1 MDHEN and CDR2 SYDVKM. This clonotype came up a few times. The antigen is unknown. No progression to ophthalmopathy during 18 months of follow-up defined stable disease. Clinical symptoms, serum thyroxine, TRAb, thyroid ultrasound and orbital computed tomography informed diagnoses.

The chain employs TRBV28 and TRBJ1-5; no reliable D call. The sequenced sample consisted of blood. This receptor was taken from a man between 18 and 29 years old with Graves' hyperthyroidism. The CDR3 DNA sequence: TGTGCCAGCAGTTTATTGGCGCCCGGCAATCAGCCCCAGCATTTT. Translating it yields CASSLLAPGNQPQHF.